There are a few counts of the clone carrying this T cell receptor beta chain. The data belong to a study of T cells in Graves' hyperthyroidism and ophthalmopathy. Germline V gives CDR1 SEHNR, CDR2 FQNEAQ (reference sequence). This CDR3 has 12 residues. V was cut by 3 bases and J by 5 bases, with 5 bases left in between. Amplification of TCR beta CDR3 regions was performed using RNA transcripts as template. First-round RT-PCR targeting the TCR CDR3 was performed with the HTBI primer set. TCRdb itself ran the multiplex PCR reads through MiXCR, one entry per CDR3 protein. The table lists approximately 400,000 distinct CDR3 sequences, around an eighth of them singletons. Together with thyroid ultrasound, orbital computed tomography, serum thyroxine and TRAb, clinical symptoms were used for diagnoses.

The TCR comes from a man aged 25-45 years with Graves' hyperthyroidism that later progressed to Graves' ophthalmopathy. Sequenced input: blood. The chain is built from TRBV7-9 and TRBJ2-1; no clear D. The CDR3 loop is CASSFINNEQFF. The DNA for the CDR3 is TGTGCCAGCAGCTTTATTAACAATGAGCAGTTCTTC.